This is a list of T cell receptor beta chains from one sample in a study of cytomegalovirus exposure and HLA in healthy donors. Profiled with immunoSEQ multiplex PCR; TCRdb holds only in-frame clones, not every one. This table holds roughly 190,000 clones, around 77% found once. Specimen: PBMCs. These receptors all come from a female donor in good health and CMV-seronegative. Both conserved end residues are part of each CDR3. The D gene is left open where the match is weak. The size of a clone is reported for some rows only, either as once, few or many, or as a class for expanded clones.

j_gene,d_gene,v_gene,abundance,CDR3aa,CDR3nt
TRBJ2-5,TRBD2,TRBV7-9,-,CASRVGLAGEETQYF,TGTGCCAGCAGGGTCGGACTAGCGGGAGAAGAGACCCAGTACTTC
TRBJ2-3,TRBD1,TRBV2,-,CASRTGTGGADTQYF,TGTGCCAGCAGGACCGGGACAGGGGGCGCGGATACGCAGTATTTT
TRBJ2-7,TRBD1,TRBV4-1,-,CASSQGPGGTYEQYF,TGCGCCAGCAGCCAAGGCCCAGGGGGCACCTACGAGCAGTACTTC
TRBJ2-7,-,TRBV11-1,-,CASSLLRVQEQYF,TGTGCCAGCAGCTTACTCAGGGTCCAGGAGCAGTACTTC
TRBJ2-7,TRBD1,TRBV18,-,CASSQGQGNHEQYF,TGTGCCAGCTCACAGGGACAGGGGAACCACGAGCAGTACTTC
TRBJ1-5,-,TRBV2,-,CASSGLGGTGQPQHF,TGTGCCAGCAGTGGCCTTGGGGGGACCGGTCAGCCCCAGCATTTT
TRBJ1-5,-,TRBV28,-,CASTGRRLADQPQHF,TGTGCCAGCACCGGACGCCGGTTAGCGGATCAGCCCCAGCATTTT
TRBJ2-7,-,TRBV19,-,CASSPQRLSYEQYF,TGTGCCAGTAGTCCACAGCGGTTATCCTACGAGCAGTACTTC
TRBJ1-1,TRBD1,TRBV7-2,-,CASSPPGGQGREAFF,TGTGCCAGCAGTCCCCCTGGGGGACAGGGGCGTGAAGCTTTCTTT
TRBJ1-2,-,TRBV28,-,CASRRSGLYGYTF,TGTGCCAGCAGGCGGTCAGGGTTATATGGCTACACCTTC
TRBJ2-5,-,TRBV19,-,CASSPEAQETQYF,TGTGCCAGTAGTCCAGAGGCCCAAGAGACCCAGTACTTC
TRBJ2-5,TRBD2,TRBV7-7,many,CASSLTGGVETQYF,TGTGCTAGCAGCTTAACGGGAGGGGTGGAGACCCAGTACTTC
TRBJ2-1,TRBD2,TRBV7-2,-,CASNHGASGRALYNEQFF,TGTGCCAGCAACCATGGGGCCAGCGGGAGGGCTCTCTACAATGAGCAGTTCTTC
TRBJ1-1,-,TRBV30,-,CAWKPGQDTEAFF,TGTGCCTGGAAACCGGGACAAGACACTGAAGCTTTCTTT
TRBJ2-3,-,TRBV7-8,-,CASSLEARGVDTQYF,TGTGCCAGCAGCTTAGAGGCCAGGGGTGTAGATACGCAGTATTTT
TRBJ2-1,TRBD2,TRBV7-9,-,CASSFRLREGAYNEQFF,TGTGCCAGCAGCTTCCGGCTGCGGGAGGGCGCCTACAATGAGCAGTTCTTC
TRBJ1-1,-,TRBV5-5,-,CASGLPGHIANTEAFF,TGTGCCAGCGGCTTACCGGGACATATCGCGAACACTGAAGCTTTCTTT
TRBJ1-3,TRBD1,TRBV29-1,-,CSVETGGGGNTIYF,TGCAGCGTTGAAACAGGGGGCGGTGGAAACACCATATATTTT
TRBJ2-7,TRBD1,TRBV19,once,CASSTGQGGEQYF,TGTGCCAGTAGTACGGGACAGGGAGGCGAGCAGTACTTC
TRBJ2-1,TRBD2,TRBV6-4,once,CASSELAGGYNEQFF,TGTGCCAGCAGTGAACTAGCGGGGGGGTACAATGAGCAGTTCTTC
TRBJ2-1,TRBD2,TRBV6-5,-,CASSLLAGGDNEQFF,TGTGCCAGCAGCCTTCTAGCGGGGGGCGACAATGAGCAGTTCTTC
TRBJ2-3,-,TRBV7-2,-,CASSGRNTQYF,TGTGCCAGCAGCGGTAGAAATACGCAGTATTTT
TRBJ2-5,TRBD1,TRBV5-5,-,CASSPGTGGGETQYF,TGTGCCAGCAGCCCAGGGACAGGGGGGGGAGAGACCCAGTACTTC
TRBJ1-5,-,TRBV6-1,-,CASSHVEGGLAPQHF,TGTGCCAGCAGTCACGTAGAGGGCGGCTTGGCGCCCCAGCATTTT
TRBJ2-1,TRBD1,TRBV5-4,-,CASSRDRVYNEQFF,TGTGCCAGCAGCCGGGACAGGGTCTACAATGAGCAGTTCTTC
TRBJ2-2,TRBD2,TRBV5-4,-,CASSPRGGGPGGELFF,TGTGCCAGCAGCCCCCGTGGGGGAGGGCCGGGCGGGGAGCTGTTTTTT
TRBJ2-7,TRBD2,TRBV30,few,CAWSPQTSGSLMDPTEQYF,TGTGCCTGGAGCCCCCAGACTAGCGGGAGTCTCATGGACCCCACCGAGCAGTACTTC
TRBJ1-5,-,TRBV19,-,CASSIQAVRNQPQHF,TGTGCCAGTAGTATACAAGCGGTGAGGAATCAGCCCCAGCATTTT
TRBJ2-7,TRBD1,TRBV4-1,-,CASSRGQGAYEQYF,TGCGCCAGCAGCCGGGGGCAGGGGGCCTACGAGCAGTACTTC
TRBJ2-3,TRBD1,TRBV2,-,CAGGQGVTDTQYF,TGTGCCGGGGGACAGGGGGTCACAGATACGCAGTATTTT